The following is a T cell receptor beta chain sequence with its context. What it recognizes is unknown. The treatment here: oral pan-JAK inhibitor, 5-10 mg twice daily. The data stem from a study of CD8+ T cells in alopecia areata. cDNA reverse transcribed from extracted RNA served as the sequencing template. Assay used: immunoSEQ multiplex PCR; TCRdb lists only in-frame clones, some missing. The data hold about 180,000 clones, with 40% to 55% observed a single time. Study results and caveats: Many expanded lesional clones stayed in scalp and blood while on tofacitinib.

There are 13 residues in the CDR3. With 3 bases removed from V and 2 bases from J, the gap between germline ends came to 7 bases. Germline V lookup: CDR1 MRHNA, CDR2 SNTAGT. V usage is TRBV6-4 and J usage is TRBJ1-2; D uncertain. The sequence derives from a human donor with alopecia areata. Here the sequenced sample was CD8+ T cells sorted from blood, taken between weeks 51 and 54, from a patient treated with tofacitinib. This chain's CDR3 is CASSDTGNYGYTF. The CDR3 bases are TGTGCCAGCAGTGATACGGGGAACTATGGCTACACCTTC.